This T cell receptor (beta chain) appears in the sequencing data of a study of blood T cell repertoires in COVID-19. Study-level background: Collection of acute and convalescent COVID-19 samples took place in the United States, Italy and Spain.

Enrolled through a virtual design, the participants were between 18 and 89 years of age and came from under 30 US areas. As handled by the study authors: Amplified reference gene primers provided the basis for estimating nucleated cell counts. TCRdb's copy holds only in-frame clones and misses some; the assay was immunoSEQ multiplex PCR. D and trimming were read from the DNA, whereas the V and J calls and clone size are those reported in that table. The sample yields under 300,000 clones, 88% seen once. The receptor comes from a woman aged 25 to 39 who had recovered from COVID-19. The sample was PBMCs or T cells enriched from blood (not recorded which).

The CDR3 is CASSQDLMRAGGTREQYF. The CDR3 nucleotides are TGTGCCAGCAGCCAAGATTTAATGCGGGCGGGAGGGACTCGGGAGCAGTACTTC. The rearrangement uses TRBV4-2 and TRBJ2-7; 9 bases are shared with TRBD2. Trimming took 0 bases from V and 7 from J; bases not matched to a gene: 16. This CDR3 is built from 18 residues. Germline V gene data show CDR1 as LGHNA and CDR2 as YNFKEQ.